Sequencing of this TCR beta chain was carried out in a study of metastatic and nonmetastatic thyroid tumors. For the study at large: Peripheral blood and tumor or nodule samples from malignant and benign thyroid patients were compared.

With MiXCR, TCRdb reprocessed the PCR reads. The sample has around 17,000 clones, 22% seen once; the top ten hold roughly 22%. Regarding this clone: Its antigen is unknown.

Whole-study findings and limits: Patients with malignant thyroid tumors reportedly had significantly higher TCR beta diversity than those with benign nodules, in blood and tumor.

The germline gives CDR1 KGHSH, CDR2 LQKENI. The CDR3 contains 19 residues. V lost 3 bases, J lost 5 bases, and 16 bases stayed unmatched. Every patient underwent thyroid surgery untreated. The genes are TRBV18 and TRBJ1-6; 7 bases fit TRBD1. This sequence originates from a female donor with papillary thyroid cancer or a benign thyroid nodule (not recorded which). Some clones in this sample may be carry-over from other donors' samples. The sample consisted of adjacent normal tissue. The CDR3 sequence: CASSPFPTGVSVDNSPLHF. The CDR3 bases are TGTGCCAGCTCACCGTTTCCTACAGGGGTCAGCGTCGATAATTCACCCCTCCACTTT.